This TCR beta chain was documented in a study of post-analysis software for immune sequencing data. Study summary: Relapsing-remitting, secondary progressive and progressive-relapsing forms made up the multiple sclerosis disease courses. Study observations and caveats: Elevated frequency relative to controls characterized several TRBV segments in patients, TRBV5-6, TRBV5-1 and TRBV20-1 among them. Controls' normalized Chao1 diversity significantly exceeded that of multiple sclerosis patients. Clustering by F measure revealed strong co-clustering among samples prepared together in one batch.

Unique molecular identifiers were carried by the TCR beta cDNA libraries. Once about 0.85 to 10 million T cells were used, roughly 0.5 million cDNA molecules resulted. In TCRdb, the PCR reads were re-called with MiXCR into one record per CDR3 protein. The sample lists about 540,000 distinct CDR3 sequences; 30% to 40% were seen once. Note on this clonotype: No antigen is known for it.

The germline V and J ends were trimmed by 0 bases and 6 bases, with 10 bases remaining between them. CDR3 length: 14 residues. Germline lookup yields CDR1 SGHRS and CDR2 YFSETQ. The receptor was derived from a girl aged 2 to 17 with multiple sclerosis. The rearrangement uses TRBV5-1 and TRBJ2-1, with D perhaps matching TRBD1 or TRBD2 (5 bases each). Source material: blood. The CDR3 loop is CASSLGGGLNEQFF. The CDR3 DNA reads as TGCGCCAGCAGCTTGGGGGGCGGGCTCAATGAGCAGTTCTTC.